The 28 T cell receptor beta chains below come from one sample, sequenced in a study of T cells in Graves' hyperthyroidism and ophthalmopathy. Template material for amplifying TCR beta CDR3 regions consisted of RNA transcripts. An initial round of RT-PCR targeting the TCR CDR3 relied on the HTBI primer set. One entry per CDR3 protein, called by TCRdb with MiXCR from the multiplex PCR reads. The sample comprises a few hundred thousand distinct CDR3 sequences, less than 25% of which are singletons, and roughly 29% rests with the top ten. The sequenced material came from blood. Every receptor here comes from a man younger than 30 with Graves' hyperthyroidism.

This clonotype was found many times. The chain is built from TRBV25-1 and TRBJ1-2; 10 nucleotides agree with TRBD1. The V gene end was trimmed by 2 bases and the J gene end by 7 bases; junction bases not matched to a gene: 4. This CDR3 has 14 residues. Germline V CDR1 and CDR2: MGHDK, SYGVNS. The CDR3 DNA follows: TGTGCCAGCAGTGAAGAGGGGACAGGGGCTGGCTACACCTTC. Translating it yields CASSEEGTGAGYTF.

This clonotype was recorded at least ten times. The J gene is TRBJ1-2, the V gene TRBV6-1; D is unresolved. V gave up 6 bases and J gave up 3 bases, with 17 bases separating them. This CDR3 region has 15 residues. Per the germline V gene, CDR1 is MNHNS and CDR2 is SASEGT. CDR3 sequence (DNA): TGTGCCAGCAGCTCTACGTCGGGAGGCGACTATGGCTACACCTTC. It specifies CASSSTSGGDYGYTF.

This clonotype turned up a few times. The germline gene is not matched at one end of the junction; a read error may be the cause. The V and J genes are TRBV6-1 and TRBJ1-5; D not resolved. CDR1 is MNHNS and CDR2 is SASEGT in the germline V gene. The CDR3 has 13 amino acids. The CDR3 sequence: CASSELENQPQHF. In DNA form, the CDR3 reads TGTGCCAGCAGTGAACTCGAGAATCAGCCTCAGCATTTT.

This clonotype appeared many times. V is TRBV2 and J is TRBJ2-7; D gene unclear. V gave up 2 bases and J gave up 2 bases, with 7 bases separating them. The CDR3 loop spans 13 amino acids. Germline CDR1 reads SNHLY; CDR2 reads FYNNEI. This CDR3 reads CASSELLTYEQYF. CDR3 sequence (DNA): TGTGCCAGCAGTGAACTTCTAACCTACGAGCAGTACTTC. The variable domain in full, with the rest retrieved from reference TRBV2 and TRBJ2-7, is EPEVTQTPSHQVTQMGQEVILRCVPISNHLYFYWYRQILGQKVEFLVSFYNNEISEKSEIFDDQFSVERPDGSNFTLKIRSTKLEDSAMYFCASSELLTYEQYFGPGTRLTVT.

This clonotype was seen repeatedly, ten times or more. The chain recombines TRBV27 with TRBJ2-5, with 15 bases lining up with TRBD2. Germline V CDR1 and CDR2: MNHEY, SMNVEV (reference sequence). The V and J ends lost 4 bases and 5 bases, in that order; junction bases with no gene match: 5. The CDR3 contains 16 residues. CDR3 protein: CASSSGLAGGRETQYF. In nucleotides, the CDR3 is TGTGCCAGCAGTTCGGGACTAGCGGGGGGCAGGGAGACCCAGTACTTC.

CDR3 loop: CSARDSGDSMNTEAFF. CDR3 in DNA: TGCAGTGCTAGAGATTCCGGAGACAGCATGAACACTGAAGCTTTCTTT. J is TRBJ1-1 and V is TRBV20-1, with D tentatively TRBD1 (5 bases). V was pared by 0 bases and J by 0 bases, with 14 bases between. CDR3 size: 16 residues. Germline CDR1 is DFQATT and CDR2 is SNEGSKA (reference sequence).

This clonotype was recorded a few times. This chain links TRBV6-2 or TRBV6-3 with TRBJ1-1, with TRBD1 matching 8 bases. J lost 0 bases, V lost 0 bases, and 6 bases had no gene match. The CDR3 is 17 amino acids. CDR1 is MNHEY, CDR2 SVGEGT, per germline. The CDR3 bases are TGTGCCAGCAGTTACTCTTGGACAGGGCGAATGAACACTGAAGCTTTCTTT. As protein: CASSYSWTGRMNTEAFF.

The table lists this clonotype with a few counts. This chain links TRBV4-1 with TRBJ1-3; the D is unclear. CDR3 length: 15 residues. CDR1 and CDR2 from the germline V gene are MGHRA and YSYEKL. Trimming stripped 4 bases from V and 0 bases from J, with 10 bases between. The DNA of the CDR3 is TGCGCCAGCAGCCCCGTTGCGAGCTCTGGAAACACCATATATTTT. This codes for CASSPVASSGNTIYF.

The sample holds many counts of this clonotype. This chain joins TRBV15 and TRBJ2-5; 8 nucleotides line up with TRBD2. The CDR3 loop spans 16 amino acids. Germline trimming cut 1 base from V and 5 bases from J; bases unmatched to any gene: 9. Germline values: CDR1 LNHNV, CDR2 YYDKDF (reference sequence). CDR3: CATSRGASGGFETQYF. CDR3 bases: TGTGCCACCAGCAGAGGAGCAAGCGGGGGCTTTGAGACCCAGTACTTC. The full variable domain, its missing parts supplied by reference TRBV15 and TRBJ2-5, is DAMVIQNPRYQVTQFGKPVTLSCSQTLNHNVMYWYQQKSSQAPKLLFHYYDKDFNNEADTPDNFQSRRPNTSFCFLDIRSPGLGDTAMYLCATSRGASGGFETQYFGPGTRLLVL.

This clonotype has a handful of counts. This chain uses TRBV4-1 with TRBJ2-7; 7 bases are a match to TRBD2. V gave up 3 bases and J gave up 0 bases; unmatched junction bases: 8. The length of the CDR3 is 16 residues. From germline, CDR1 is MGHRA and CDR2 YSYEKL. The CDR3 sequence is CASSHSSAGSSYEQYF. The CDR3 bases are TGCGCCAGCAGCCACTCCTCAGCGGGGAGCTCCTACGAGCAGTACTTC.

This clonotype was seen repeatedly, ten times or more. The junction departs from germline at one end; a sequencing error may be responsible. J is TRBJ1-5 and V is TRBV20-1; D may be TRBD1 (5 bases). The CDR3 is 16 amino acids. Germline V gives CDR1 DFQATT, CDR2 SNEGSKA (reference sequence). CDR3 loop: CSARGQGPYSNQPQHF. In nucleotides, the CDR3 is TGCAGTGCGAGAGGGCAGGGCCCGTATAGCAATCAGCCCCAGCATTTT.

About this clonotype: A read error is likely, as this CDR3 ends without the conserved phenylalanine or tryptophan. This chain links TRBV5-6 with TRBJ2-3, with 10 bases lining up with TRBD1. The CDR3 length is 15 residues. The V gene's germline CDR1 is SGHDT and CDR2 YYEEEE. V shed 4 bases, J shed 3 bases, and the junction held 5 bases outside the gene matches. The CDR3: CASSRDRGGTDTQYC. The CDR3, as DNA: TGTGCCAGCAGCCGGGACAGGGGAGGTACAGATACGCAGTATTGT.

This clonotype was counted a few times. This chain connects TRBV15 to TRBJ2-1; the match to TRBD2 covers 8 bases. Trimming cost V 3 bases and J 8 bases; bases outside gene matches: 12. Germline assignment: CDR1 LNHNV and CDR2 YYDKDF (reference sequence). The CDR3 has 16 amino acids. CDR3 residues: CATSRAFRGGNDEQFF. In nucleotides, the CDR3 is TGTGCCACCAGCAGGGCCTTCCGGGGGGGCAATGATGAGCAGTTCTTC.

For this clonotype: An end of the junction does not agree with germline; a read error may underlie this. The chain has TRBV6-1 and TRBJ1-1; 10 nucleotides match TRBD1. The CDR3 loop spans 13 amino acids. In germline, CDR1 is MNHNS, CDR2 SASEGT. Here the CDR3 DNA reads TGTGTCAGCAGAGGGGGACAGGGGCCAGAAGCTTTCTTT. This codes for CVSRGGQGPEAFF.

This clonotype was counted only a few times. This chain joins TRBV9 and TRBJ2-5; 7 bases are a match to TRBD2. J lost 3 bases, V lost 2 bases, and 4 bases had no gene match. The CDR3 covers 14 residues. In germline, CDR1 is SGDLS, CDR2 YYNGEE. The CDR3 DNA follows: TGTGCCAGCAGCGTTGGGGGGGAGGAAGAGACCCAGTACTTC. It yields the protein CASSVGGEEETQYF. Using reference TRBV9 and TRBJ2-5 for the parts outside the CDR3, the full variable domain is DSGVTQTPKHLITATGQRVTLRCSPRSGDLSVYWYQQSLDQGLQFLIQYYNGEERAKGNILERFSAQQFPDLHSELNLSSLELGDSALYFCASSVGGEEETQYFGPGTRLLVL.

This clonotype was seen ten or more times. The V call is TRBV9, the J call TRBJ1-1, with D possibly matching TRBD1 (6 bases). The CDR3 has 14 residues. Deletions cut 0 bases from V and 6 bases from J, with 12 bases between. CDR1 and CDR2 (germline): SGDLS, YYNGEE. This CDR3 reads CASSVGHEGAEAFF. CDR3 nucleotides: TGTGCCAGCAGCGTAGGACATGAGGGGGCTGAAGCTTTCTTT.

Ten or more counts support this clonotype. The chain links TRBV28 to TRBJ2-2; no definite D call. This CDR3 region has 13 residues. Germline CDR1 and CDR2: MDHEN and SYDVKM. V dropped 7 bases and J dropped 1 base, with 7 bases sitting between them. Here the CDR3 reads CASKQLNTGELFF. The DNA of the CDR3 is TGTGCCAGCAAACAGCTGAACACCGGGGAGCTGTTTTTT.

This chain joins TRBV6-1 and TRBJ1-5; 9 nucleotides agree with TRBD1. The germline V gene has CDR1 MNHNS and CDR2 SASEGT. Trimming cost V 5 bases and J 4 bases; bases outside gene matches: 6. CDR3 length: 15 amino acids. In DNA form, the CDR3 reads TGTGCCAGCAGTAGGCTCGGACAGGGGAATCAGCCCCAGCATTTT. It is translated as CASSRLGQGNQPQHF.

The V call is TRBV6-5, the J call TRBJ2-2, with 11 bases matching TRBD2. The germline CDR1 and CDR2 sequences are MNHEY and SVGAGI. V trimming: 5 bases; J trimming: 6 bases; junction bases outside the gene matches: 8. This CDR3 contains 16 residues. CDR3 protein: CASSLPSGGKAGELFF. Written as DNA, the CDR3 is TGTGCCAGCAGTCTACCTAGCGGGGGGAAGGCCGGGGAGCTGTTTTTT.

This clonotype has just one count. The V call is TRBV4-3, the J call TRBJ2-7; no firm D call. Germline V gene lookup returns CDR1 LGHNA and CDR2 YSLEER. The CDR3 totals 13 residues. The V end was cut by 1 base, the J end by 3 bases, with 7 bases between. CDR3 bases: TGCGCCAGCAGCCAAGCCACCCGCTACGAGCAGTACTTC. The encoded protein is CASSQATRYEQYF.

J is TRBJ1-1 and V is TRBV18; 9 bases are a match to TRBD1. The CDR3 totals 15 residues. CDR1 KGHSH and CDR2 LQKENI come from the germline V gene. Unmatched junction bases numbered 6, after V lost 3 bases and J lost 4 bases. CDR3 sequence reads: CASSPLQGASTEAFF. The CDR3 nucleotides are TGTGCCAGCTCACCCCTACAGGGGGCGAGCACTGAAGCTTTCTTT.

This chain links TRBV9 with TRBJ2-5; 12 nucleotides agree with TRBD2. V lost 2 bases, J lost 4 bases, and 3 bases stayed unmatched. CDR1 is SGDLS, CDR2 YYNGEE, per germline. The CDR3 spans 15 residues. CDR3 protein: CASSVSSGRGETQYF. For the CDR3, the DNA is TGTGCCAGCAGCGTGTCTAGCGGGAGGGGAGAGACCCAGTACTTC.

V and J are TRBV12-3 or TRBV12-4 and TRBJ1-1; 7 nucleotides align to TRBD1. J was trimmed by 2 bases and V by 8 bases; bases with no gene match: 8. The CDR3 is 14 residues long. Here the CDR3 reads CASAFTGANTEAFF. CDR3 DNA sequence: TGTGCCAGCGCCTTTACAGGGGCCAACACTGAAGCTTTCTTT.

This chain links TRBV14 with TRBJ2-7, with 10 bases matching TRBD1. The CDR3 extends over 16 amino acids. CDR1 and CDR2 from the germline V gene are SGHDN and FVKESK. V lost 4 bases, J lost 4 bases, and 10 bases stayed unmatched. As DNA, the CDR3 is TGTGCCAGCAGCCCCAGGACGGGACAGGGGATTTACGAGCAGTACTTC. It specifies CASSPRTGQGIYEQYF.

This clonotype was seen a few times. CDR3 amino acids: CASSADGRYEQYF. Here the CDR3 DNA reads TGTGCCAGCAGTGCGGACGGAAGGTACGAGCAGTACTTC. The V gene is TRBV12-3 or TRBV12-4, the J gene TRBJ2-7; D is uncertain. This CDR3 region has 13 residues. V lost 5 bases, J lost 4 bases, and 12 bases lay in between.

This clonotype showed up many times. V gene TRBV19 combines with J gene TRBJ1-1, with D possibly matching TRBD1 (6 bases). The germline CDR1 and CDR2 sequences are LNHDA and SQIVND (reference sequence). V gave up 3 bases and J gave up 7 bases, with 15 bases separating them. CDR3 length: 14 residues. DNA for the CDR3: TGTGCCAGTAGTATTGGGGACACCCTCGGTGAAGCTTTCTTT. It translates to CASSIGDTLGEAFF.

The gene calls are TRBV12-3 or TRBV12-4 and TRBJ2-7; D gene unclear. V was trimmed by 2 bases and J by 3 bases, leaving 5 bases between them. This CDR3 is 12 amino acids long. CDR3 coding DNA: TGTGCCAGCAGTTTACAGTTCTACGAGCAGTACTTC. This translates into CASSLQFYEQYF.

This clonotype was recorded at least ten times. The chain employs TRBV6-2 or TRBV6-3 and TRBJ2-3; 8 nucleotides agree with TRBD2. Germline loops: CDR1 MNHEY, CDR2 SVGEGT. Germline trimming cut 2 bases from V and 3 bases from J; bases unmatched to any gene: 4. The CDR3 runs 15 residues. The CDR3 bases are TGTGCCAGCAGTTACGGCGGGGGGACGACAGATACGCAGTATTTT. Residues: CASSYGGGTTDTQYF.